What follows are 7 T cell receptor beta chains derived from one specimen sequenced in a study of blood T cell repertoires in COVID-19. Profiled with immunoSEQ multiplex PCR; TCRdb holds only in-frame clones, not every one. This table has over 200,000 clones, roughly 86% appearing once. Sequencing was done on a sample of peripheral blood. The origin of the receptors is an older woman with acute or convalescent COVID-19.

The table lists this clone with a count of one. The rearrangement links TRBV11-2 to TRBJ1-2; weak D call: TRBD1 (6 bases). Germline V gene data show CDR1 as SGHAT and CDR2 as FQNNGV. The V and J ends lost 5 bases and 7 bases respectively, with 11 bases between them. The CDR3 runs to 12 residues. CDR3: CASSLWTAGYTF. The CDR3 nucleotides read TGTGCCAGCAGCCTGTGGACAGCTGGCTACACCTTC.

This clone was seen just once. DNA of the CDR3: TGTGCCAGCAGGGGACACCGGAATGCGGGCTACACCTTC. Residues: CASRGHRNAGYTF. This rearrangement joins TRBV7-3 to TRBJ1-2; perhaps TRBD1 as D (6 bases). The CDR3 is 13 amino acids. Germline assignment: CDR1 SGHTA and CDR2 FQGTGA. V was trimmed by 6 bases and J by 8 bases, leaving 16 bases between them.

The chain couples TRBV6-5 to TRBJ1-1, with 11 bases that match TRBD1. The CDR3 spans 14 residues. Germline V gene data show CDR1 as MNHEY and CDR2 as SVGAGI. V lost 7 bases to trimming and J lost 5 bases; unmatched junction nucleotides: 6. The CDR3 sequence: CASTPDRGHTEAFF. The DNA for the CDR3 is TGTGCCAGCACCCCGGACAGGGGGCATACTGAAGCTTTCTTT.

The chain employs TRBV9 and TRBJ2-3; 13 positions agree with TRBD2. This CDR3 region has 14 residues. V was pared by 2 bases and J by 6 bases, with 0 bases of the junction left unmatched. Germline assignment: CDR1 SGDLS and CDR2 YYNGEE. For the CDR3, the DNA is TGTGCCAGCAGCGTGACTAGCGGGGGGGATACGCAGTATTTT. Translated, it gives CASSVTSGGDTQYF.

The rearrangement joins TRBV3-1 (or the pseudogene TRBV3-2) to TRBJ1-3, with 7 bases identical to TRBD1. V dropped 4 bases and J dropped 4; count of bases not matched to a gene: 4. CDR1 is LGHDT, CDR2 YNNKEL, per germline (reference sequence). This CDR3 has 14 residues. The CDR3 here is CASSRPGQGNTIYF. The CDR3 coding sequence is TGTGCCAGCAGCCGGCCGGGACAGGGAAACACCATATATTTT.

This chain connects TRBV6-5 to TRBJ1-4, with 8 bases aligning to TRBD1. CDR3 size: 15 residues. Germline CDR1 and CDR2: MNHEY and SVGAGI. Germline trimming cut 5 bases from V and 4 bases from J; bases unmatched to any gene: 6. The CDR3 DNA reads TGTGCCAGCAGTATGACGACAGGGGATAATGAAAAACTGTTTTTT. Protein sequence: CASSMTTGDNEKLFF.

The chain has TRBV5-1 and TRBJ2-7; 10 nucleotides match TRBD1. V lost 4 bases, J lost 3 bases, and 7 bases stayed unmatched. The CDR3 runs to 15 residues. Germline assignment: CDR1 SGHRS and CDR2 YFSETQ. The CDR3 region is CASSNRDRGRYEQYF. The CDR3 DNA sequence: TGCGCCAGCAGCAACCGGGACAGGGGACGCTACGAGCAGTACTTC.